The TCR beta chain described here comes from a study of blood T cells in healthy people across ages. In terms of origin and age, donors were healthy Caucasian individuals from Russia aged about 6 to 100. Combining a sample-barcoded 5' primer with a J-beta primer mix, a second PCR ran for roughly 6 to 12 cycles. From each sample, at least 2.5 million paired-end reads containing CDR3 were obtained. Each CDR3 protein gets one entry after TCRdb re-called the 5' RACE reads with MiXCR. The sample yields approximately 830,000 distinct CDR3 sequences, 62% seen once. From germline, CDR1 is DFQATT and CDR2 SNEGSKA (reference sequence). The V gene end was trimmed by 1 base and the J gene end by 4 bases; junction bases not matched to a gene: 9. This CDR3 has 15 amino acids.

The genes are TRBV20-1 and TRBJ2-7; 8 bases line up with TRBD2. Material for sequencing was blood. This sequence was found in a man aged 25 to 45 in good health. The CDR3 DNA follows: TGCAGTGCTAGAGTACAAAGCGGGGGAATATACGAGCAGTACTTC. Translation: CSARVQSGGIYEQYF.